Shown below are 14 T cell receptor beta chains from a single sample sequenced in a study of blood T cell repertoires in COVID-19. The table came from immunoSEQ multiplex PCR; TCRdb's copy has only in-frame clones and leaves some out. The repertoire includes 25,000 to 30,000 clones, nearly 85% of them detected once, and approximately 15% sits in the top ten. Sample: peripheral blood. The receptor source for this set is a man in his sixties or seventies with active COVID-19.

This clone was recorded at least ten times. The rearrangement joins TRBV28 to TRBJ1-3, with D maybe TRBD1 (5 bases). The CDR3 spans 15 residues. V was cut by 8 bases and J by 4 bases, with 18 bases left in between. Germline lookup yields CDR1 MDHEN and CDR2 SYDVKM. CDR3 DNA sequence: TGTGCCAGCGGACGGCAGGGCCCGGCCGGAAACACCATATATTTT. This gives the protein CASGRQGPAGNTIYF.

This clone has more than one count but fewer than ten. The chain links TRBV30 to TRBJ1-2; D not certain. V lost 4 bases to trimming and J lost 7 bases, with 10 bases between them. The length of the CDR3 is 11 residues. CDR1 is GTSNPN, CDR2 SVGIG, per germline (reference sequence). Written as DNA, the CDR3 is TGTGCCTGGATAAACAGTCGTGGCTACACCTTC. This translates into CAWINSRGYTF.

The CDR3 here is CASSIDRGYEKLFF. CDR3 DNA sequence: TGTGCCAGCAGCATCGACAGGGGTTATGAAAAACTGTTTTTT. This chain links TRBV28 with TRBJ1-4; 8 bases map to TRBD1. The trim removed 6 bases at V and 6 bases at J, leaving 6 bases unmatched. Germline loops: CDR1 MDHEN, CDR2 SYDVKM. CDR3 length equals 14 residues.

V usage is TRBV5-1 and J usage is TRBJ2-5, with 7 bases lining up with TRBD2. The V gene's germline CDR1 is SGHRS and CDR2 YFSETQ. This CDR3 is 16 amino acids long. V gave up 2 bases and J gave up 1 base; unmatched junction bases: 8. The CDR3 is CASSFLLAGGQETQYF. CDR3 nucleotide sequence: TGCGCCAGCAGCTTTCTCTTAGCGGGCGGCCAAGAGACCCAGTACTTC.

The rearrangement joins TRBV12-5 to TRBJ2-1, with 8 bases matching TRBD1. The CDR3 extends over 16 amino acids. Germline loops: CDR1 LGHNT, CDR2 FRNRAP. V gave up 2 bases and J gave up 5 bases; unmatched junction bases: 8. The CDR3 DNA reads as TGTGCTAGTGGTTTGACCGCAGGGGGCAAAAACAATGAGCAGTTCTTC. Residues: CASGLTAGGKNNEQFF.

The rearrangement links TRBV11-3 to TRBJ1-2; D is possibly TRBD1 (6 bases). The CDR3 contains 14 residues. V lost 4 bases to trimming and J lost 5 bases, with 14 bases between them. Germline assignment: CDR1 SGHNT and CDR2 YENEEA. The CDR3 sequence is CASSSSSGAYGYTF. DNA of the CDR3: TGTGCCAGCAGCTCATCCTCAGGGGCTTATGGCTACACCTTC.

The rearrangement uses TRBV11-3 and TRBJ2-4, with TRBD1 matching 8 bases. The V gene's germline CDR1 is SGHNT and CDR2 YENEEA. V shed 3 bases, J shed 1 base, and the junction held 5 bases outside the gene matches. CDR3 length: 16 amino acids. CDR3 sequence (DNA): TGTGCCAGCAGCTTGAGGAGGACAGGGGCCAAAAACATTCAGTACTTC. Protein sequence: CASSLRRTGAKNIQYF.

The rearrangement uses TRBV7-2 and TRBJ1-1; 10 nucleotides line up with TRBD1. Germline V lookup: CDR1 SGHTA, CDR2 FQGNSA. The CDR3 totals 14 residues. The V and J ends lost 4 bases and 5 bases, in that order; junction bases with no gene match: 4. In DNA form, the CDR3 reads TGTGCCAGCAGCTACAGGGACAGGGGAACTGAAGCTTTCTTT. Translating it yields CASSYRDRGTEAFF. The full variable domain, its missing parts supplied by reference TRBV7-2 and TRBJ1-1, is GAGVSQSPSNKVTEKGKDVELRCDPISGHTALYWYRQSLGQGLEFLIYFQGNSAPDKSGLPSDRFSAERTGGSVSTLTIQRTQQEDSAVYLCASSYRDRGTEAFFGQGTRLTVV.

This clone turned up a few times. The chain carries TRBV28 and TRBJ1-2; TRBD1 aligns across 8 bases. CDR1 MDHEN and CDR2 SYDVKM come from the germline V gene. The CDR3 is 15 residues long. Trimming took 5 bases from V and 3 from J; bases not matched to a gene: 8. The CDR3 protein is CASSLSRGRDYGYTF. The CDR3 DNA sequence: TGTGCCAGCAGTCTGTCCAGGGGGCGCGACTATGGCTACACCTTC.

The chain joins TRBV4-1 to TRBJ1-6; D may be TRBD1 (5 bases). Trimming shortened V by 0 bases and J by 9 bases, and 15 bases separated the two germline ends. Germline V gene sequence: CDR1 MGHRA, CDR2 YSYEKL. This CDR3 has 16 residues. CDR3 nucleotide sequence: TGCGCCAGCAGCCAAGATTTGACAAGACAGACTTCACCCCTCCACTTT. Amino acid sequence: CASSQDLTRQTSPLHF.

The genes are TRBV7-9 and TRBJ1-1, with TRBD1 identical over 9 bases. The CDR3 spans 14 residues. The junction had 4 bases not matched to a gene; V was cut back by 5 bases and J by 3 bases. Looked up from germline, CDR1 is SEHNR and CDR2 is FQNEAQ (reference sequence). The CDR3: CASSKRTGDTEAFF. In DNA, the CDR3 is TGTGCCAGCAGCAAGAGGACAGGGGACACTGAAGCTTTCTTT.

The rearrangement links TRBV30 to TRBJ1-3; D is unresolved. Trimming removed 0 bases from V and 5 bases from J, with 14 bases in between. CDR1 and CDR2 from the germline V gene are GTSNPN and SVGIG (reference sequence). The CDR3 is made up of 15 amino acids. CDR3 in amino acids: CAWSVQSATRNTIYF. The CDR3 DNA is TGTGCCTGGAGTGTACAGTCGGCCACCCGAAACACCATATATTTT.

The table lists this clone with many counts. The rearrangement uses TRBV11-2 and TRBJ2-6; weak D call: TRBD2 (6 bases). V was clipped by 5 bases and J by 0 bases, with 14 bases between them. Germline assignment: CDR1 SGHAT and CDR2 FQNNGV. This CDR3 has 17 residues. CDR3 residues: CASSGPRGTSGANVLTF. CDR3 bases: TGTGCCAGCAGCGGCCCCCGGGGGACCTCTGGGGCCAACGTCCTGACTTTC. The full variable domain, rest sourced from reference TRBV11-2 and TRBJ2-6, is EAGVAQSPRYKIIEKRQSVAFWCNPISGHATLYWYQQILGQGPKLLIQFQNNGVVDDSQLPKDRFSAERLKGVDSTLKIQPAKLEDSAVYLCASSGPRGTSGANVLTFGAGSRLTVL.

This chain joins TRBV11-1 and TRBJ2-5; the D gene is possibly TRBD2 (6 bases). V was cut by 4 bases and J by 4 bases, with 13 bases left in between. This CDR3 has 14 residues. CDR1 SGHAT and CDR2 FQDESV come from the germline V gene (reference sequence). The CDR3 here is CASSWRGLLETQYF. In DNA form, the CDR3 reads TGTGCCAGCAGCTGGAGGGGCCTTCTAGAGACCCAGTACTTC. Combining the CDR3 with reference TRBV11-1 and TRBJ2-5 gives the whole variable domain EAEVAQSPRYKITEKSQAVAFWCDPISGHATLYWYRQILGQGPELLVQFQDESVVDDSQLPKDRFSAERLKGVDSTLKIQPAELGDSAMYLCASSWRGLLETQYFGPGTRLLVL.